This T cell receptor (beta chain) was profiled in a study of cytomegalovirus exposure and HLA in healthy donors. Whole-study findings and limits: The productive fraction for most TCR beta V segments was about 87% or about 30% in an earlier analysis. The study put about 180 TCR beta chains on its list as cytomegalovirus-associated.

In the PCR, 60 Vbeta and 13 Jbeta primers were used. Authors' processing steps: It was a later analysis that counted 79 million or so unique TCR beta chains, of which some 9.9 million were shared. Using immunoSEQ multiplex PCR, the repertoire was profiled, and TCRdb retains in-frame clones only, with some absent. D and trimming were read from the DNA, whereas the V and J calls and clone size are those reported in that table. The table shows some 160,000 clones, with 70% to 90% occurring only once. This clone was found a few times. Its antigen is still unknown. The specimen was PBMCs. The origin of this receptor is a young man in good health and CMV-seropositive.

CDR3 region: CASSQGDRDYEKLFF. CDR3 DNA: TGCGCCAGCAGCCAGGGGGACAGGGATTATGAAAAACTGTTTTTT. V is TRBV4-3 and J is TRBJ1-4; TRBD1 aligns across 9 bases. This CDR3 region has 15 residues. The J segment lost 6 bases and the V segment lost 3 bases, leaving 5 bases of the junction unmatched. Germline V lookup: CDR1 LGHNA, CDR2 YSLEER.